This T cell receptor (beta chain) was profiled in a study of cytomegalovirus exposure and HLA in healthy donors. TCRdb's copy holds only in-frame clones and misses some; the assay was immunoSEQ multiplex PCR. The sample has 200,000 to 250,000 clones, 75% to 90% seen once; the top ten hold 11% to 15%. The donors were members of the validation cohort, which comprised 120 subjects and was separate from the first cohort of 600 to 850 subjects. Study-level points and caveats: As was reported, the classifier diagnosed cytomegalovirus status with high specificity and sensitivity. Among TCR sequences, most were rare, though some public TCRs appeared in many donors.

Points on this clone: Antigen unknown.

Germline CDR1 SGHTA, CDR2 FQGNSA. V was shortened by 3 bases and J by 4 bases, with 7 bases between the two germline ends. This CDR3 has 12 amino acids. The chain carries TRBV7-2 and TRBJ2-7; D uncertain. The sample comprised PBMCs. This TCR derives from a young woman in good health and CMV-seropositive. The DNA of the CDR3 is TGTGCCAGCAGCTTTTCCCAGTACGAGCAGTACTTC. It is translated as CASSFSQYEQYF.